The 12 T cell receptor beta chains listed next were all sequenced from one sample in a study of long-term antiretroviral therapy in people with HIV. Survey-level immunoSEQ v3.0 assays were run. Using immunoSEQ multiplex PCR, the repertoire was profiled, and TCRdb retains in-frame clones only, with some absent. The table lists tens of thousands of clones, over 80% of them singletons. The sequences come from unsorted PBMCs, collected 1.5 years after starting antiretroviral therapy. Receptors were obtained from a young man with HIV.

This chain joins TRBV30 and TRBJ2-3, with D perhaps TRBD2 (5 bases). The V end lost 0 bases, the J end lost 6 bases, and 10 bases lay between the germline ends. CDR3 size: 13 residues. CDR1 is GTSNPN, CDR2 SVGIG, per germline (reference sequence). CDR3 coding DNA: TGTGCCTGGAGTGTAAGGCGGACTGATACGCAGTATTTT. Protein sequence: CAWSVRRTDTQYF.

The chain uses TRBV7-2 and TRBJ2-2; the D is unclear. V gave up 2 bases and J gave up 6 bases, with 7 bases separating them. In germline, CDR1 is SGHTA, CDR2 FQGNSA. The CDR3 runs to 13 residues. CDR3 DNA: TGTGCCAGCAGCTTAAAAAGGGCCGGGGAGCTGTTTTTT. This codes for CASSLKRAGELFF.

This chain joins TRBV18 and TRBJ2-7; 11 positions agree with TRBD2. J was trimmed by 3 bases and V by 0 bases; bases with no gene match: 10. The germline V gene has CDR1 KGHSH and CDR2 LQKENI. This CDR3 has 18 amino acids. Here the CDR3 DNA reads TGTGCCAGCTCACCACCAGGGCTAGCGGGAGGTAAAGGCTACGAGCAGTACTTC. It codes for CASSPPGLAGGKGYEQYF.

The J gene is TRBJ2-7, the V gene TRBV29-1; weak D call: TRBD2 (5 bases). Germline CDR1 SQVTM, CDR2 ANQGSEA. This CDR3 contains 12 residues. Trimming cost V 6 bases and J 4 bases, with 13 bases left between them. The CDR3 nucleotides read TGCAGCGTATGGGGTGGGGAGTACGAGCAGTACTTC. This translates into CSVWGGEYEQYF.

The V call is TRBV15, the J call TRBJ2-5; D uncertain. Per the germline V gene, CDR1 is LNHNV and CDR2 is YYDKDF (reference sequence). With 8 bases removed from V and 7 bases from J, the gap between germline ends came to 5 bases. The CDR3 consists of 9 residues. The CDR3 bases are TGTGCCACCCGAGTGACCCAGTACTTC. This encodes CATRVTQYF.

This chain uses TRBV5-1 with TRBJ2-1; 7 bases fit TRBD2. J was trimmed by 8 bases and V by 5 bases; bases with no gene match: 16. CDR1 and CDR2 (germline): SGHRS, YFSETQ. The CDR3 loop spans 16 amino acids. Here the CDR3 reads CASRRRRETWSDEQFF. The CDR3, as DNA: TGCGCCAGCAGAAGGCGGCGGGAGACCTGGTCCGATGAGCAGTTCTTC.

The V and J genes are TRBV7-9 and TRBJ2-1; no definite D call. The CDR3 extends over 14 amino acids. The V and J ends lost 1 base and 6 bases respectively, with 10 bases between them. Germline V CDR1 and CDR2: SEHNR, FQNEAQ (reference sequence). The CDR3 spells CASSLEPPVNEQFF. DNA for the CDR3: TGTGCCAGCAGCTTAGAACCACCGGTCAATGAGCAGTTCTTC.

This sequence joins TRBV18 and TRBJ2-7, with D perhaps matching TRBD1 or TRBD2 (6 bases each). The CDR3 consists of 14 residues. Between the trimmed V and J ends, which lost 6 bases and 0 bases, there was a span of 12 bases. The germline CDR1 and CDR2 sequences are KGHSH and LQKENI. As DNA, the CDR3 is TGTGCCAGCTCTTTGAAGGGGGGCTCCTACGAGCAGTACTTC. Translating gives CASSLKGGSYEQYF.

This clone came up a few times. This chain joins TRBV5-8 and TRBJ1-2, with D maybe TRBD1 (6 bases). The V gene's germline CDR1 is SGHTS and CDR2 YDEGEE. The length of the CDR3 is 15 residues. Trimming took off 4 bases at V and 0 bases at J, with 13 bases between the two ends. The CDR3 is CASSAGGLANYGYTF. The DNA for the CDR3 is TGTGCCAGCAGCGCTGGGGGCCTAGCTAACTATGGCTACACCTTC.

This rearrangement joins TRBV7-2 to TRBJ1-1; D remains unclear. Germline V gene data show CDR1 as SGHTA and CDR2 as FQGNSA. CDR3 length: 14 residues. V lost 5 bases and J lost 1, with 11 bases in between. The CDR3 DNA reads as TGTGCCAGCAGCCGGACGGCCCAGAACACTGAAGCTTTCTTT. It translates to CASSRTAQNTEAFF.

This clone was recorded only once. V and J are TRBV7-9 and TRBJ2-3; no clear D gene. The V gene's germline CDR1 is SEHNR and CDR2 FQNEAQ (reference sequence). V lost 3 bases, J lost 6 bases, and 4 bases lay in between. This CDR3 contains 11 residues. DNA of the CDR3: TGTGCCAGCAGCTTGACGGATACGCAGTATTTT. It is translated as CASSLTDTQYF.

This chain links TRBV7-9 with TRBJ2-7, with 8 bases lining up with TRBD1. Germline V gene lookup returns CDR1 SEHNR and CDR2 FQNEAQ (reference sequence). V lost 5 bases and J lost 1; bases outside the gene matches: 4. This CDR3 comprises 14 residues. The CDR3 DNA reads TGTGCCAGCAGCCTCCGGACAGGGTCCTACGAGCAGTACTTC. This encodes CASSLRTGSYEQYF.